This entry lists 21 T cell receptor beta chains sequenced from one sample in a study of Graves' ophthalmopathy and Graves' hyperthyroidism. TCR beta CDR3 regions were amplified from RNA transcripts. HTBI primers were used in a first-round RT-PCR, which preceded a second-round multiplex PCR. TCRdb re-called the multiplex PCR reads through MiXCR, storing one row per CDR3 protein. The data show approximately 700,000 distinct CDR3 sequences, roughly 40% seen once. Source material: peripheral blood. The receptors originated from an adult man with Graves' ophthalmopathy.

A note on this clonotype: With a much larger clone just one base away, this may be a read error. The CDR3 coding sequence is TGTGCCACCAGCAGAACCCTCGGGCTAGACCACCAAGAGACCCGGTACTTC. This gives the protein CATSRTLGLDHQETRYF. The chain links TRBV15 to TRBJ2-5; D call uncertain. CDR3 size: 17 residues. Per the germline V gene, CDR1 is LNHNV and CDR2 is YYDKDF (reference sequence).

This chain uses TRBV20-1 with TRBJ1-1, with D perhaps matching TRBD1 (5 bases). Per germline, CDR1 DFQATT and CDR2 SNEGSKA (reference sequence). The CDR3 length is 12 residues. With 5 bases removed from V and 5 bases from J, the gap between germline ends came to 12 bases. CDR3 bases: TGCAGTGCTGGAGGGGCAATAACTGAAGCTTTCTTT. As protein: CSAGGAITEAFF.

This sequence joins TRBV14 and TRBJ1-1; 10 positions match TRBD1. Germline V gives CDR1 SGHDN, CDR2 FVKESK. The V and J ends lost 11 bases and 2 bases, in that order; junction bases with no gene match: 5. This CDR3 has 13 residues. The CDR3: CAGDRGPNTEAFF. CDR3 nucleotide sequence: TGTGCCGGGGACAGGGGCCCCAACACTGAAGCTTTCTTT. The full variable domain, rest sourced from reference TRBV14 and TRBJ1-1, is EAGVTQFPSHSVIEKGQTVTLRCDPISGHDNLYWYRRVMGKEIKFLLHFVKESKQDESGMPNNRFLAERTGGTYSTLKVQPAELEDSGVYFCAGDRGPNTEAFFGQGTRLTVV.

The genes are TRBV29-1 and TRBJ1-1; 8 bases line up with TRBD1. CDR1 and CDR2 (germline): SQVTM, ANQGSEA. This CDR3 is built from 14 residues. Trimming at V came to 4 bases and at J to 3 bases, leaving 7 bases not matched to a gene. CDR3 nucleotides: TGCAGCGTTGGCGGACAGGGAATGGACACTGAAGCTTTCTTT. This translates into CSVGGQGMDTEAFF.

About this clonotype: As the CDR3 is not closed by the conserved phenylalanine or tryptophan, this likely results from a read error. CDR3 bases: TGTGCCAGCAGCTCTGGGACTTTGCAAGAGACCCAGTACTGC. Translating gives CASSSGTLQETQYC. V usage is TRBV7-9 and J usage is TRBJ2-5; D perhaps matches TRBD2 (6 bases). Trimming pared 4 bases from V and 2 bases from J, leaving 11 bases between. The CDR3 has 14 amino acids. Germline CDR1 is SEHNR and CDR2 is FQNEAQ (reference sequence).

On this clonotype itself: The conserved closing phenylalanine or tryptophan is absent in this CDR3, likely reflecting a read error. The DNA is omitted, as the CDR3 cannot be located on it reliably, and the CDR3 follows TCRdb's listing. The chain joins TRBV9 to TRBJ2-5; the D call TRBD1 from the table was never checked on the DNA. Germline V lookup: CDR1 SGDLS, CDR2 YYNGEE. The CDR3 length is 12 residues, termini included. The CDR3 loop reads CATSPKTGTGPL.

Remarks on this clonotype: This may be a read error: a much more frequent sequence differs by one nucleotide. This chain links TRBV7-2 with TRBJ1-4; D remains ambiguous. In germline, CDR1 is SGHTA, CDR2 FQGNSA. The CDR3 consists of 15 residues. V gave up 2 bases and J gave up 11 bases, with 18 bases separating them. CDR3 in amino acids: CASSLSRVDPNKLFF. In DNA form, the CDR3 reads TGTGCCAGCAGCTTATCGCGGGTGGATCCTAACAAACTGTTTTTT.

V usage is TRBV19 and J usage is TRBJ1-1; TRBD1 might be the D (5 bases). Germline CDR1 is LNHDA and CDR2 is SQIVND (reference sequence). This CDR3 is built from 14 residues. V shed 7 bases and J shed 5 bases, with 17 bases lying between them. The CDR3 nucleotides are TGTGCCAGTATTAATCAGGGCTATGGAACTGAAGCTTTCTTT. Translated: CASINQGYGTEAFF. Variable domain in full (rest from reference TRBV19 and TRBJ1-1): DGGITQSPKYLFRKEGQNVTLSCEQNLNHDAMYWYRQDPGQGLRLIYYSQIVNDFQKGDIAEGYSVSREKKESFPLTVTSAQKNPTAFYLCASINQGYGTEAFFGQGTRLTVV.

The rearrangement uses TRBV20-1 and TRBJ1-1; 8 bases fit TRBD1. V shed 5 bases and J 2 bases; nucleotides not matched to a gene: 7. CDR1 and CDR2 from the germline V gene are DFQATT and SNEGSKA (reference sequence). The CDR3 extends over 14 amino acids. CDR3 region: CSAGKDRGNTEAFF. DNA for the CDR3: TGCAGTGCTGGGAAAGACAGGGGAAACACTGAAGCTTTCTTT.

The CDR3 sequence is CASKDQGAGGELFF. CDR3 coding DNA: TGTGCCAGCAAGGACCAGGGGGCCGGCGGGGAGCTGTTTTTT. The gene calls are TRBV12-3 or TRBV12-4 and TRBJ2-2, with 8 nucleotides matching TRBD1. CDR3 length: 14 residues. V lost 7 bases, J lost 7 bases, and 8 bases stayed unmatched.

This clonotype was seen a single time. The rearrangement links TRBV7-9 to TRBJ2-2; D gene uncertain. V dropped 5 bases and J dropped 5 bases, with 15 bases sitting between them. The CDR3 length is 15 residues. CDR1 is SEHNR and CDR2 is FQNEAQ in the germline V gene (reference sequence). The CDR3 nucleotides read TGTGCCAGCAGCCAAGATTTTAGGAGTACCGGGGAGCTGTTTTTT. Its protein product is CASSQDFRSTGELFF.

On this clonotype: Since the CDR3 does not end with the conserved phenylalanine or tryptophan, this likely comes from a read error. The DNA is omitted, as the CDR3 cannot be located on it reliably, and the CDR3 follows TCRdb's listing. CDR3 region: CSVVTGGCL. This chain joins TRBV29-1 and TRBJ2-7; no check of the table's D call, TRBD1, against the DNA was made. Germline loops: CDR1 SQVTM, CDR2 ANQGSEA. The CDR3 has 9 residues if both end residues are counted.

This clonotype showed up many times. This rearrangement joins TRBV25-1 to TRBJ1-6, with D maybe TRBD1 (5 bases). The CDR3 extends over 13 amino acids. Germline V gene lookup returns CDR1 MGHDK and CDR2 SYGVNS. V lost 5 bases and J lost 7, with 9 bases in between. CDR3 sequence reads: CASSNTGNSPLHF. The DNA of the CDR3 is TGTGCCAGCAGTAATACAGGAAATTCACCCCTCCACTTT.

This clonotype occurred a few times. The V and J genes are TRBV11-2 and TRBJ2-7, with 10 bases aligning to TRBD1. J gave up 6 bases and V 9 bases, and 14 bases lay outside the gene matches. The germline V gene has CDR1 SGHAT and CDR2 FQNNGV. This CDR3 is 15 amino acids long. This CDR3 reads CASSTTGTGVSEQYF. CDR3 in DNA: TGTGCCAGTAGTACAACCGGGACAGGGGTCTCCGAGCAGTACTTC.

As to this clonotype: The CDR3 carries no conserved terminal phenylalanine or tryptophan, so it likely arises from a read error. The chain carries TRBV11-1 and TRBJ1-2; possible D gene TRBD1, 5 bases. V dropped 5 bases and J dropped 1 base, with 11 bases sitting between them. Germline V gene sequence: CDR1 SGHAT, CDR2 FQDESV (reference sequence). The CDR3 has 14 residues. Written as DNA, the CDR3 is TGTGCCAGCAGCCCGACGGACAATAACTATGGCTACACCTCC. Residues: CASSPTDNNYGYTS.

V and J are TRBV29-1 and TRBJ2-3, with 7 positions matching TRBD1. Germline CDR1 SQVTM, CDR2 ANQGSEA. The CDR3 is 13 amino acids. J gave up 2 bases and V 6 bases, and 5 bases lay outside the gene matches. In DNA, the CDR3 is TGCAGCGTCGTGGGACAGAACACAGATACGCAGTATTTT. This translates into CSVVGQNTDTQYF.

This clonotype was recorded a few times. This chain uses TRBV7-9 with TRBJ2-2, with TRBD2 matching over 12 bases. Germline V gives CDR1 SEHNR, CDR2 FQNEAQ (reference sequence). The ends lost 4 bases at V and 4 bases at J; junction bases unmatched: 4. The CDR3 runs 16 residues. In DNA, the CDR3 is TGTGCCAGCAGCTCGACGGGACTAGCGGGCACCGGGGAGCTGTTTTTT. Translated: CASSSTGLAGTGELFF.

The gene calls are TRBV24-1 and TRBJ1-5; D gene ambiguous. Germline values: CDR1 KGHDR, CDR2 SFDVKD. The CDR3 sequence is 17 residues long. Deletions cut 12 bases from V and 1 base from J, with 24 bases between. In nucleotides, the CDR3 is TGTGCCTGGAGTGTACGGGTCGGACCGGAGAGCAATCAGCCCCAGCATTTT. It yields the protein CAWSVRVGPESNQPQHF.

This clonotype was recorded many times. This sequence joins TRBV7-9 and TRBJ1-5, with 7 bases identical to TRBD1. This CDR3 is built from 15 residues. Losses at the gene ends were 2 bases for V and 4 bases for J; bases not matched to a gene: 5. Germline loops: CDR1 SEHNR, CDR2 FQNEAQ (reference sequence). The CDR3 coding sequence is TGTGCCAGCAGCTTATCGGGGGACAGAAATCAGCCCCAGCATTTT. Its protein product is CASSLSGDRNQPQHF.

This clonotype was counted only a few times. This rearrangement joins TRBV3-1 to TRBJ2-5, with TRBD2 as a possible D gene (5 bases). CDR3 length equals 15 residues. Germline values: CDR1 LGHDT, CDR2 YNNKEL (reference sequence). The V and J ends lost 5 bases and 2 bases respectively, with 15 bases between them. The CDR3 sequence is CASSYPWTGQETQYF. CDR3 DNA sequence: TGTGCCAGCAGCTATCCTTGGACTGGTCAAGAGACCCAGTACTTC.

The CDR3 spells CASRAPSFSQYF. The CDR3 bases are TGTGCCAGCAGAGCCCCAAGCTTCTCGCAGTATTTT. The chain couples TRBV28 to TRBJ2-3; D gene uncertain. The CDR3 extends over 12 amino acids. With 6 bases removed from V and 10 bases from J, the gap between germline ends came to 14 bases. CDR1 and CDR2 (germline): MDHEN, SYDVKM.